One and the same sample provided the 5 T cell receptor beta chains below, sequenced in a study of shared clonotypes between healthy human individuals. Some clones are missing from TCRdb's copy, which holds only in-frame ones; the method was immunoSEQ multiplex PCR. The table shows 2 million to 2.5 million clones, with 80% to 95% occurring only once. The sample consisted of naive CD4+ T cells from PBMCs. Subset described: CD45RA+ positively selected. These receptors were taken from a man aged 18 to 29 in good health. Some clones in this sample may be carry-over from other donors' samples.

The DNA for the CDR3 is TGTGCCAGCAGGGACAGGAAGAACTATGGCTACACCTTC. Translating it yields CASRDRKNYGYTF. The V call is TRBV28, the J call TRBJ1-2, with 7 bases fitting TRBD1. Germline lookup yields CDR1 MDHEN and CDR2 SYDVKM. J gave up 2 bases and V 6 bases, and 3 bases lay outside the gene matches. CDR3 length: 13 amino acids.

The chain joins TRBV15 to TRBJ2-7, with D unresolved. The ends were cut back, 8 bases at V and 0 bases at J, with 17 bases in the middle. The CDR3 consists of 15 residues. Looked up from germline, CDR1 is LNHNV and CDR2 is YYDKDF (reference sequence). For the CDR3, the DNA is TGTGCCACCCGACCCCTCGCGTACGACTCCTACGAGCAGTACTTC. It yields the protein CATRPLAYDSYEQYF.

The chain joins TRBV14 to TRBJ2-1; 7 nucleotides align to TRBD2. The CDR3 runs 16 residues. J was trimmed by 1 base and V by 4 bases; bases with no gene match: 7. The germline V gene encodes CDR1 SGHDN and CDR2 FVKESK. CDR3 residues: CASSLRAGSSYNEQFF. The CDR3 coding sequence is TGTGCCAGCAGCCTCAGAGCGGGGAGTTCCTACAATGAGCAGTTCTTC.

This rearrangement joins TRBV10-3 to TRBJ2-5; D assignment may be TRBD1 or TRBD2 (6 bases each). The germline V and J ends were trimmed by 4 bases and 3 bases, with 15 bases remaining between them. CDR3 length equals 15 residues. CDR1 and CDR2 from the germline V gene are ENHRY and SYGVKD. The CDR3 nucleotides read TGTGCCATCAGTGTGGACGGAGGGGGGAAAGAGACCCAGTACTTC. Residues: CAISVDGGGKETQYF.

The table lists this clone with a count of one. The chain joins TRBV6-5 to TRBJ2-7; D is ambiguous. Deletions cut 2 bases from V and 2 bases from J, with 10 bases between. The CDR3 has 14 residues. Germline lookup yields CDR1 MNHEY and CDR2 SVGAGI. Here the CDR3 reads CASSYPDPPYEQYF. As DNA, the CDR3 is TGTGCCAGCAGTTACCCCGACCCCCCCTACGAGCAGTACTTC.